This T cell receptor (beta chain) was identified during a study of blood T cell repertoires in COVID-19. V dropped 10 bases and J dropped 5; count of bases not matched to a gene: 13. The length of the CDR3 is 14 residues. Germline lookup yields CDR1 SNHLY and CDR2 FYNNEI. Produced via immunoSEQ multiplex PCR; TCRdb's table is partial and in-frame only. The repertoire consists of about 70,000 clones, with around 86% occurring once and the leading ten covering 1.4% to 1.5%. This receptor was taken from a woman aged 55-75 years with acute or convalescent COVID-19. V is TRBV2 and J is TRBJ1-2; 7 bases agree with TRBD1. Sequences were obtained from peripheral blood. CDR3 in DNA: TGTGCCAAACAAGTTACCGGGACAGCGTATGGCTACACCTTC. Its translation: CAKQVTGTAYGYTF.